These 26 T cell receptor beta chains originate from one sample sequenced in a study of blood T cell repertoires in COVID-19. Assay: immunoSEQ multiplex PCR; the TCRdb copy retains only in-frame clones and omits some. The sample has under 250,000 clones, around four fifths seen once. Sequences were obtained from peripheral blood. The source of these receptors is a woman aged 40 to 55 with active or convalescent COVID-19.

The genes are TRBV6-5 and TRBJ2-5; no definite D call. This CDR3 spans 14 amino acids. V dropped 0 bases and J dropped 5 bases, with 10 bases sitting between them. Per the germline V gene, CDR1 is MNHEY and CDR2 is SVGAGI. The chain's CDR3 is CASSYSPSQETQYF. The DNA of the CDR3 is TGTGCCAGCAGTTACTCGCCTAGTCAGGAGACCCAGTACTTC.

The CDR3 coding sequence is TGTGCCACCAGCAGAGTCCTCCTTACAACATTGAACACTGAAGCTTTCTTT. Translated, it gives CATSRVLLTTLNTEAFF. This chain joins TRBV15 and TRBJ1-1; D is unclear. Germline assignment: CDR1 LNHNV and CDR2 YYDKDF (reference sequence). V lost 1 base to trimming and J lost 0 bases, with 15 bases between them. The CDR3 loop spans 17 amino acids.

The V and J genes are TRBV7-9 and TRBJ2-1, with D possibly being TRBD2 (5 bases). V was shortened by 4 bases and J by 1 base, with 11 bases between the two germline ends. Germline-derived CDR1 and CDR2 are SEHNR and FQNEAQ (reference sequence). The CDR3 is made up of 15 amino acids. DNA of the CDR3: TGTGCCAGCAGCTCGGGAAGAGTATCCTACAATGAGCAGTTCTTC. Its translation: CASSSGRVSYNEQFF.

The V gene is TRBV9, the J gene TRBJ2-3; D unclear. This CDR3 has 18 amino acids. The ends were cut back, 4 bases at V and 2 bases at J, with 23 bases in the middle. Germline assignment: CDR1 SGDLS and CDR2 YYNGEE. The CDR3 DNA sequence: TGTGCCAGCAGCCTCCATTCCCCGTTCGTAACAGACACAGATACGCAGTATTTT. It codes for CASSLHSPFVTDTDTQYF.

The chain uses TRBV6-2 or TRBV6-3 and TRBJ2-5; TRBD2 aligns across 8 bases. CDR1 and CDR2 (germline): MNHEY, SVGEGT. This CDR3 is built from 18 residues. After removal of 3 bases from V and 4 bases from J, the junction contained 16 bases not matched to a gene. Here the CDR3 reads CASSYHPGTGGPGETQYF. CDR3 coding DNA: TGTGCCAGCAGTTATCACCCTGGGACGGGAGGGCCGGGAGAGACCCAGTACTTC.

This clone was found many times. This chain connects TRBV27 to TRBJ2-7, with 8 bases identical to TRBD1. Germline assignment: CDR1 MNHEY and CDR2 SMNVEV (reference sequence). The CDR3 has 12 residues. J was trimmed by 4 bases and V by 5 bases; bases with no gene match: 1. The CDR3: CASSRQGYEQYF. CDR3 sequence (DNA): TGTGCCAGCAGTCGACAGGGGTACGAGCAGTACTTC.

The rearrangement joins TRBV9 to TRBJ2-7; 10 bases map to TRBD1. The CDR3 covers 15 residues. V trimming: 3 bases; J trimming: 4 bases; junction bases outside the gene matches: 7. Germline CDR1 is SGDLS and CDR2 is YYNGEE. The CDR3 region has the DNA TGTGCCAGCAGCGAGGGACAGGGGCTCGCATACGAGCAGTACTTC. It codes for CASSEGQGLAYEQYF.

The rearrangement uses TRBV20-1 and TRBJ2-1, with TRBD1 matching 8 bases. The CDR3 totals 16 residues. Losses at the gene ends were 3 bases for V and 3 bases for J; bases not matched to a gene: 10. CDR1 is DFQATT and CDR2 is SNEGSKA in the germline V gene (reference sequence). CDR3 protein: CSASPGQASFYNEQFF. In nucleotides, the CDR3 is TGCAGTGCTAGTCCGGGACAGGCAAGCTTCTACAATGAGCAGTTCTTC.

This chain connects TRBV9 to TRBJ2-1; D might be TRBD1 (5 bases). The V gene's germline CDR1 is SGDLS and CDR2 YYNGEE. V was trimmed by 0 bases and J by 6 bases, leaving 13 bases between them. The CDR3 covers 15 residues. This CDR3 reads CASSVEAGSANEQFF. The CDR3 DNA reads as TGTGCCAGCAGCGTAGAGGCAGGGTCCGCCAATGAGCAGTTCTTC.

In its sample, this clone was seen once. V is TRBV5-1 and J is TRBJ2-1; TRBD2 aligns across 10 bases. The ends lost 0 bases at V and 6 bases at J; junction bases unmatched: 3. The germline gives CDR1 SGHRS, CDR2 YFSETQ. The length of the CDR3 is 15 residues. The CDR3 protein is CASSLEAGGVNEQFF. DNA for the CDR3: TGCGCCAGCAGCTTGGAAGCGGGAGGGGTCAATGAGCAGTTCTTC.

The count of this clone is one. The chain recombines TRBV5-1 with TRBJ1-2, with 7 bases matching TRBD1. Looked up from germline, CDR1 is SGHRS and CDR2 is YFSETQ. The CDR3 runs 13 residues. V trimming: 0 bases; J trimming: 6 bases; junction bases outside the gene matches: 2. The CDR3: CASSLGDSDGYTF. The CDR3 bases are TGCGCCAGCAGCTTGGGGGACAGCGATGGCTACACCTTC.

The chain uses TRBV27 and TRBJ1-2, with D perhaps TRBD1 (5 bases). The CDR3 is made up of 14 amino acids. Germline assignment: CDR1 MNHEY and CDR2 SMNVEV (reference sequence). Trimming shortened V by 0 bases and J by 10 bases, and 15 bases separated the two germline ends. The CDR3 coding sequence is TGTGCCAGCAGTTTATCGGGGGGGAGGGGTTCCTACACCTTC. Translation gives CASSLSGGRGSYTF.

The V and J genes are TRBV5-4 and TRBJ2-5; possibly TRBD1 for D (6 bases). This CDR3 contains 13 residues. Per the germline V gene, CDR1 is SGHNT and CDR2 is YYREEE (reference sequence). V was trimmed by 4 bases and J by 1 base, leaving 8 bases between them. The CDR3 region is CASSLDSQETQYF. The DNA of the CDR3 is TGTGCCAGCAGCCTGGACAGCCAAGAGACCCAGTACTTC.

This chain links TRBV5-5 with TRBJ2-4; perhaps TRBD2 as D (5 bases). The CDR3 is 14 residues long. Trimming shortened V by 4 bases and J by 10 bases, and 18 bases separated the two germline ends. Germline CDR1 and CDR2: SGHKS and YYEKEE (reference sequence). For the CDR3, the DNA is TGTGCCAGCAGCATCCGGGAACAGCTTGGAATTCAGTACTTC. Residues: CASSIREQLGIQYF.

The chain joins TRBV10-3 to TRBJ2-1; TRBD2 aligns across 12 bases. V dropped 6 bases and J dropped 7; count of bases not matched to a gene: 16. The CDR3 covers 18 residues. Per the germline V gene, CDR1 is ENHRY and CDR2 is SYGVKD. CDR3 region: CAISDSLGLAGILNEQFF. The CDR3 nucleotides read TGTGCCATCAGCGACTCCCTCGGACTAGCGGGGATCTTAAATGAGCAGTTCTTC.

The chain recombines TRBV3-1 (or the pseudogene TRBV3-2) with TRBJ1-3; 8 nucleotides line up with TRBD1. The CDR3 length is 15 residues. V trimming: 5 bases; J trimming: 2 bases; junction bases outside the gene matches: 5. Germline V gene lookup returns CDR1 LGHDT and CDR2 YNNKEL (reference sequence). CDR3 DNA: TGTGCCAGCAGCTACGGACAGGGCGCTGGAAACACCATATATTTT. Encoded protein: CASSYGQGAGNTIYF.

This sequence joins TRBV18 and TRBJ1-2; D is possibly TRBD1 (5 bases). Per germline, CDR1 KGHSH and CDR2 LQKENI. The V gene lost 3 bases and the J gene lost 2 bases, with 13 bases spanning the gap. The CDR3 runs to 15 residues. The CDR3 here is CASSPGGSGNYGYTF. As DNA, the CDR3 is TGTGCCAGCTCACCCGGTGGGTCAGGGAACTATGGCTACACCTTC.

The V and J genes are TRBV5-1 and TRBJ1-6, with 10 bases fitting TRBD1. The trim removed 3 bases at V and 10 bases at J, leaving 4 bases unmatched. The CDR3 length is 14 residues. In germline, CDR1 is SGHRS, CDR2 YFSETQ. The CDR3 protein is CASSSGTGVSPLHF. CDR3 in DNA: TGCGCCAGCAGCTCCGGGACAGGGGTGTCACCCCTCCACTTT.

The chain employs TRBV11-2 and TRBJ2-1; possibly TRBD1 for D (6 bases). Trimming removed 0 bases from V and 3 bases from J, with 15 bases in between. Germline-derived CDR1 and CDR2 are SGHAT and FQNNGV. This CDR3 is 17 amino acids long. CDR3 region: CASSLEGVRGSYNEQFF. CDR3 nucleotide sequence: TGTGCCAGCAGCTTAGAGGGAGTCAGGGGAAGCTACAATGAGCAGTTCTTC.

This clone has just a few counts. The rearrangement uses TRBV5-1 and TRBJ2-1; unclear D gene. The length of the CDR3 is 16 residues. Per the germline V gene, CDR1 is SGHRS and CDR2 is YFSETQ. Trimming took 0 bases from V and 5 from J, leaving 15 bases between them. The CDR3 reads CASSLAAAIIHNEQFF. The CDR3 nucleotides read TGCGCCAGCAGCTTGGCGGCGGCTATCATCCACAATGAGCAGTTCTTC.

J is TRBJ1-4 and V is TRBV18; tentative D call: TRBD1 (6 bases). V was shortened by 4 bases and J by 4 bases, with 10 bases between the two germline ends. Germline V CDR1 and CDR2: KGHSH, LQKENI. This CDR3 comprises 14 residues. The CDR3 sequence: CASSQAGDNEKLFF. The DNA for the CDR3 is TGTGCCAGCTCACAGGCAGGGGATAATGAAAAACTGTTTTTT.

This clone was counted once. The rearrangement links TRBV28 to TRBJ1-2; 9 bases are a match to TRBD1. Germline V gives CDR1 MDHEN, CDR2 SYDVKM. V was pared by 10 bases and J by 3 bases, with 3 bases of the junction left unmatched. CDR3 size: 12 residues. CDR3 bases: TGTGCCATCCACAGGGGGCACTATGGCTACACCTTC. This codes for CAIHRGHYGYTF.

This clone appeared a few times. The chain is built from TRBV2 and TRBJ1-4; 9 bases match TRBD1. Germline lookup yields CDR1 SNHLY and CDR2 FYNNEI. J was trimmed by 5 bases and V by 7 bases; bases with no gene match: 5. The CDR3 covers 14 residues. The CDR3 DNA reads TGTGCCAGCATCTACAGGGGGCTAAATGAAAAACTGTTTTTT. Translated, it gives CASIYRGLNEKLFF.

This chain links TRBV10-3 with TRBJ1-2; 7 nucleotides match TRBD1. From germline, CDR1 is ENHRY and CDR2 SYGVKD. This CDR3 has 16 residues. The V segment lost 4 bases and the J segment 6 bases; nucleotides outside the gene matches: 14. CDR3: CAISALASGDSNGYTF. For the CDR3, the DNA is TGTGCCATCAGTGCCTTAGCCTCCGGGGACAGCAATGGCTACACCTTC.

This rearrangement joins TRBV5-4 to TRBJ2-2, with TRBD2 identical over 8 bases. The trim removed 3 bases at V and 4 bases at J, leaving 11 bases unmatched. The germline CDR1 and CDR2 sequences are SGHNT and YYREEE (reference sequence). The CDR3 length is 17 residues. In DNA, the CDR3 is TGTGCCAGCAGCTCACTCACTAGCGGAGATTTCACCGGGGAGCTGTTTTTT. It is translated as CASSSLTSGDFTGELFF.

The chain couples TRBV20-1 to TRBJ1-1; 10 nucleotides align to TRBD1. Per germline, CDR1 DFQATT and CDR2 SNEGSKA (reference sequence). The CDR3 is made up of 19 amino acids. V lost 3 bases, J lost 4 bases, and 20 bases stayed unmatched. CDR3 in DNA: TGCAGTGCTAGTCCGCGCCCCGGGACAGGGGTCGGTTCTGGCACTGAAGCTTTCTTT. Translation gives CSASPRPGTGVGSGTEAFF.